This TCR beta chain was profiled in a study of T cell responses to AZD1222 COVID-19 vaccine. Turning to this clone: Its antigen is still unknown.

With V trimmed by 2 bases and J by 2 bases, 4 bases remained unmatched. Germline CDR1 and CDR2: MNHNS and SASEGT. CDR3 length: 15 amino acids. Overall study findings and caveats: Donor demographics were predominantly white British with a female majority; clonal diversity may be underestimated. Across the whole spike, CD4 TCRs peaked at regions 160-218 and 743-854. Rises in breadth and depth of Spike-specific TCRs came after two AZD1222 doses. Baseline serology detected seropositivity in only six or seven AZD1222 recipients.

Only in-frame clones appear in the TCRdb table, and some are missing; sequencing was by immunoSEQ multiplex PCR. The table includes 120,000 to 150,000 clones, approximately 89% detected once. The material was peripheral blood, obtained on day 0 of AZD1222 vaccination. The receptor was isolated from an adult in good health. This chain links TRBV6-1 with TRBJ2-5; 8 nucleotides match TRBD2. The CDR3 reads CASSELAGTQETQYF. The CDR3 nucleotides are TGTGCCAGCAGTGAACTAGCGGGCACGCAAGAGACCCAGTACTTC.